In this sample, the clone carrying this TCR beta chain turned up many times. Its target is unknown. This CDR3 comprises 15 residues. With V trimmed by 4 bases and J by 7 bases, 8 bases remained unmatched. CDR1 is SGHRS and CDR2 is YFSETQ in the germline V gene. This sample stems from a study of T-cell memory formation after mild COVID-19. Findings of the study overall: Chiefly within CM and EM were the contracting CD4+ clones; CD8+ ones were within EMRA.

TCRdb redid the calling of the 5' RACE reads with MiXCR, one entry per CDR3 protein. The sample has just over 350,000 distinct CDR3 sequences, roughly an eighth seen once. The source of this sequence is a man in his late teens or twenties who had mild COVID-19 (a few samples of this study predate the infection). Cell type and time point are not known. Sequenced material: PBMCs or a T cell subset sorted from them (not recorded which). V is TRBV5-1 and J is TRBJ2-3; 11 bases agree with TRBD1. The CDR3, as DNA: TGCGCCAGCAGCCGCCGGGACAGGGGGATGAATACGCAGTATTTT. Amino acids: CASSRRDRGMNTQYF.